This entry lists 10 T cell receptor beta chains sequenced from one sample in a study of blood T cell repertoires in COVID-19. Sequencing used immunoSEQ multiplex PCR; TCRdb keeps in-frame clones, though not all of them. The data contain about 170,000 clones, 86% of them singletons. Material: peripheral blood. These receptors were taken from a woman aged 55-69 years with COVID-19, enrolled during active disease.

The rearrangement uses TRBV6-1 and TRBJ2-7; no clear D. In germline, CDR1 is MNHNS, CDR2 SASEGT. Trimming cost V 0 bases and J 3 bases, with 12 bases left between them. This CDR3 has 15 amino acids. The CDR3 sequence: CASSEAHTEFYEQYF. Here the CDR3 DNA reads TGTGCCAGCAGTGAAGCCCATACGGAGTTCTACGAGCAGTACTTC.

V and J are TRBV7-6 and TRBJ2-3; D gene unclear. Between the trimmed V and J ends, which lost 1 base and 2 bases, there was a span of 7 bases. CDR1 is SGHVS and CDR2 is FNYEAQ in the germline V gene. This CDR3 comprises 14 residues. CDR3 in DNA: TGTGCCAGCAGCTTAGGGCGGTCCACAGATACGCAGTATTTT. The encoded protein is CASSLGRSTDTQYF.

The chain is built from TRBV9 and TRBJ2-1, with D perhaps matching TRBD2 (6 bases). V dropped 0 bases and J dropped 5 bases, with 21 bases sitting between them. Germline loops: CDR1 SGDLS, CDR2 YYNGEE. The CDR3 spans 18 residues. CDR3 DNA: TGTGCCAGCAGCGTAGGGGCATGGGCAAGCGGGCTCGACAATGAGCAGTTCTTC. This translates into CASSVGAWASGLDNEQFF.

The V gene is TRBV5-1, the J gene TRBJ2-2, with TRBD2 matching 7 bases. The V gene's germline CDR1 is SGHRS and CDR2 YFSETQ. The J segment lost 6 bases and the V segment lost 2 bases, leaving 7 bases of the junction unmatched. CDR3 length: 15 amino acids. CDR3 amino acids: CASSLETGGAGELFF. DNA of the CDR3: TGCGCCAGCAGCTTAGAGACGGGAGGCGCCGGGGAGCTGTTTTTT.

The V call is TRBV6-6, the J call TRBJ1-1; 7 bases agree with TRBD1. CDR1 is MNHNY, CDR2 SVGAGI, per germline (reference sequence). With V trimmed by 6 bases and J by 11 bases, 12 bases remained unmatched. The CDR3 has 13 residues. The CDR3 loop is CASRSDRVSEAFF. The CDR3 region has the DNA TGTGCCAGCAGATCAGACAGGGTCTCGGAGGCTTTCTTT.

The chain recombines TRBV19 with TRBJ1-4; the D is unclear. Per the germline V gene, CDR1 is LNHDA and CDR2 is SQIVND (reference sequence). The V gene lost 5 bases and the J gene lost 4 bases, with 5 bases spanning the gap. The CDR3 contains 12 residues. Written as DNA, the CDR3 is TGTGCCAGTAGTCGAGGTAATGAAAAACTGTTTTTT. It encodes CASSRGNEKLFF.

The CDR3 nucleotides are TGCGCCAGCAGCCAAGATGCCGGGAGGGCCCTAGCAGATACGCAGTATTTT. It specifies CASSQDAGRALADTQYF. The gene calls are TRBV4-3 and TRBJ2-3; 8 nucleotides agree with TRBD2. Germline-derived CDR1 and CDR2 are LGHNA and YSLEER. The CDR3 runs 17 residues. V trimming: 0 bases; J trimming: 4 bases; junction bases outside the gene matches: 9.

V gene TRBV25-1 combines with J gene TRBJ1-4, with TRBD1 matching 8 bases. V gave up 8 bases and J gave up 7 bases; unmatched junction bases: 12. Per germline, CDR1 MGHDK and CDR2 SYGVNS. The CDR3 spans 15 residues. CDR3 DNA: TGTGCCAGCCGCCGCTCAGGGGGCTCGGGTGAAAAACTGTTTTTT. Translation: CASRRSGGSGEKLFF.

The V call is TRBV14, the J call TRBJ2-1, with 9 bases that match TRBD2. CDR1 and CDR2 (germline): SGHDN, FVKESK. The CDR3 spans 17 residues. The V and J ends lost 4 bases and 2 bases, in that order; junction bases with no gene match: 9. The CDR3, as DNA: TGTGCCAGCAGCCCCGGGAACTTAGCGGGAGCCTACAATGAGCAGTTCTTC. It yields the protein CASSPGNLAGAYNEQFF. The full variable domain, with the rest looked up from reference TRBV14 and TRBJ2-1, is EAGVTQFPSHSVIEKGQTVTLRCDPISGHDNLYWYRRVMGKEIKFLLHFVKESKQDESGMPNNRFLAERTGGTYSTLKVQPAELEDSGVYFCASSPGNLAGAYNEQFFGPGTRLTVL.

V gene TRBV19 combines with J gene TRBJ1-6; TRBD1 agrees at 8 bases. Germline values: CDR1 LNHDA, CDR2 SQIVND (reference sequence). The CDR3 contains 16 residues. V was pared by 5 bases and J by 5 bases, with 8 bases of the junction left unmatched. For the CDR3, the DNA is TGTGCCAGTAGTCGGAGGGACAGGACGAATAATTCACCCCTCCACTTT. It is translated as CASSRRDRTNNSPLHF.